These T cell receptor beta chains were read from a single sample in a study of cytomegalovirus exposure and HLA in healthy donors. The assay was immunoSEQ multiplex PCR, and TCRdb's table has in-frame clones only and misses some. The specimen's table records some 42,000 clones. The sequenced sample consisted of PBMCs. These TCRs come from a young man in good health and CMV-seronegative. Each CDR3 is given with its conserved first and last residue. Fields, in order: J gene, D gene, V gene, CDR3 DNA, CDR3 protein. The D gene is left open where the match is weak.

>TRBJ1-2|TRBD1|TRBV25-1
TGTGCCAGCAGTCCAGTGACAGGGAAAGGAACCTATGGCTACACCTTC
CASSPVTGKGTYGYTF
>TRBJ2-2|-|TRBV18
TGTGCCAGCCGAACACAGCTGGACACCGGGGAGCTGTTTTTT
CASRTQLDTGELFF
>TRBJ1-1|-|TRBV5-8
TGTGCCAGCAGCCCTACCGGGCCCAGCGGCACTGAAGCTTTCTTT
CASSPTGPSGTEAFF
>TRBJ2-7|TRBD1|TRBV7-6
TGTGCCAGCAGCGCGAACAGGGGCAACTACGAGCAGTACTTC
CASSANRGNYEQYF
>TRBJ2-3|TRBD2|TRBV5-6
TGTGCCAGCAGCTTGGGTCTAGCGGGAGTATCAGATACGCAGTATTTT
CASSLGLAGVSDTQYF
>TRBJ1-6|-|TRBV18
TGTGCCAGCTCACCTGCGGATTCACCCCTCCACTTT
CASSPADSPLHF
>TRBJ2-7|TRBD2|TRBV4-3
TGCGCCAGCAGCCAGGACGGGACTAGCAACGTCTACGAGCAGTACTTC
CASSQDGTSNVYEQYF
>TRBJ1-2|-|TRBV9
TGTGCCAGCAGCGTAGCTCGTGTGGGGGCAGGGTATGGCTACACCTTC
CASSVARVGAGYGYTF
>TRBJ2-7|-|TRBV4-3
TGCGCCAGCAGCTTCTCGGGTAGGGAGCAGTACTTC
CASSFSGREQYF
>TRBJ2-2|TRBD2|TRBV7-6
TGTGCCAGCAGCCCTAGCGGGGGATACACCGGGGAGCTGTTTTTT
CASSPSGGYTGELFF
>TRBJ2-1|TRBD2|TRBV7-9
TGTGCCAGCAGCTTAGTAAGTGGTCTAGCGGGAGTAGGGGGTGAGCAGTTCTTC
CASSLVSGLAGVGGEQFF
>TRBJ2-2|TRBD2|TRBV7-9
TGTGCCAGCAGCACTGTAGCGGGAGGGAACACCGGGGAGCTGTTTTTT
CASSTVAGGNTGELFF
>TRBJ2-7|TRBD2|TRBV5-1
TGCGCCAGCAGCTTGGCCGAAGCGGGAGGGCCGTGGGAGCAGTACTTC
CASSLAEAGGPWEQYF
>TRBJ2-5|TRBD2|TRBV27
TGTGCCAGCAGTGAGACCGGGGCTAGCGGGAGTATGGAGACCCAGTACTTC
CASSETGASGSMETQYF
>TRBJ1-6|TRBD1|TRBV2
TGTGCCAGCATTAAACAGGGGGGAATTAATTCACCCCTCCACTTT
CASIKQGGINSPLHF
>TRBJ2-7|TRBD2|TRBV7-8
TGTGCCAGCAGCGGGCGGACTAGCGGGAGCTACGAGCAGTACTTC
CASSGRTSGSYEQYF
>TRBJ1-1|-|TRBV6-5
TGTGCCAGCAGTTACCCTCCGGGTGAAGCTTTCTTT
CASSYPPGEAFF
>TRBJ2-5|TRBD2|TRBV4-1
TGCGCCAGCAGCCAAGAGAGCGGGAGGGCCGGGGAGACCCAGTACTTC
CASSQESGRAGETQYF
>TRBJ1-1|TRBD1|TRBV18
TGTGCCAGCTCAGTACAGGGGGCTCGAACTGAAGCTTTCTTT
CASSVQGARTEAFF
>TRBJ1-6|-|TRBV5-1
TGCGCCAGCAGCTTGGAGGGAGTTCATAATTCACCCCTACACTTT
CASSLEGVHNSPLHF
>TRBJ2-7|-|TRBV11-2
TGTGCCAGCAGCTTACCAGGGGTAAATTTATATCCTGTGCAGTACTTC
CASSLPGVNLYPVQYF
>TRBJ2-7|-|TRBV5-6
TGTGCCAGCAGCTCGGGACTCATTGCCTACGAGCAGTACTTC
CASSSGLIAYEQYF
>TRBJ1-2|-|TRBV4-3
TGCGCCAGCAGCCAAGAGAAGTACGGGGACTATGGCTACACCTTC
CASSQEKYGDYGYTF
>TRBJ2-7|TRBD2|TRBV4-2
TGTGCCAGCAGCCAAGGGCTAGCGGATATCTACGAGCAGTACTTC
CASSQGLADIYEQYF
>TRBJ2-7|-|TRBV6-5
TGTGCCAGCAGTTCGCGGCTAAATGCCTACGAGCAGTACTTC
CASSSRLNAYEQYF
>TRBJ2-7|TRBD2|TRBV7-2
TGTGCCAGCAGTCCGGGACTAGCCCTGGGTGAGCAGTACTTC
CASSPGLALGEQYF
>TRBJ2-5|TRBD2|TRBV29-1
TGCAGCGTTGATAGCGGGATAGAAGAGACCCAGTACTTC
CSVDSGIEETQYF
>TRBJ1-1|TRBD1|TRBV5-1
TGCGCCAGCAGCGCCGGGACAGGGGTGGGTGAAGCTTTCTTT
CASSAGTGVGEAFF
>TRBJ2-5|-|TRBV30
TGTGCCTGGAGCTCGGCAGGGTACCAAGAGACCCAGTACTTC
CAWSSAGYQETQYF
>TRBJ2-5|-|TRBV7-9
TGTGCCAGCATCCGCGGGGCCCAAGAGACCCAGTACTTC
CASIRGAQETQYF
>TRBJ2-2|-|TRBV6-5
TGTGCCAGCAGTCCCGACAGGAACACCGGGGAGCTGTTTTTT
CASSPDRNTGELFF
>TRBJ2-7|TRBD2|TRBV7-9
TGTGCCAGCAGCCGGAGTGGGACTAGCGGGTGGGACGAGCAGTACTTC
CASSRSGTSGWDEQYF
>TRBJ2-7|-|TRBV11-2
TGTGCCAGCAGCTTAGGGGTCATGACTTACGAGCAGTACTTC
CASSLGVMTYEQYF
>TRBJ1-5|-|TRBV10-2
TGCGCCAGCAGTGAGTCGCAGGGCCCGGAAAGCAATCAGCCCCAGCATTTT
CASSESQGPESNQPQHF
>TRBJ1-1|-|TRBV4-1
TGCGCCAGCAGCCGACCTGGGGGCGCTGAAGCTTTCTTT
CASSRPGGAEAFF
>TRBJ2-7|-|TRBV10-1
TGCGCCAGTCGACCTAATAGCGGTTACGAGCAGTACTTC
CASRPNSGYEQYF
>TRBJ1-2|-|TRBV30
TGTGCCTGGAGTTTTGGGGGGAACTATGGCTACACCTTC
CAWSFGGNYGYTF
>TRBJ2-3|-|TRBV19
TGTGCCAGTAGTATAGGGGAGCTACCTTCCACAGATACGCAGTATTTT
CASSIGELPSTDTQYF
>TRBJ2-7|-|TRBV4-1
TGCGCCAGCAGCCATGCAGAGATATCGGGGTACGAGCAGTACTTC
CASSHAEISGYEQYF
>TRBJ2-1|TRBD2|TRBV4-2
TGTGCCAGCAGCCAAGATCTCACTAGCGGTAACAATGAGCAGTTCTTC
CASSQDLTSGNNEQFF
>TRBJ2-5|-|TRBV10-3
TGTGCCATCAGTGAGCGCGGGGTGGGGACCCAGTACTTC
CAISERGVGTQYF
>TRBJ2-7|TRBD2|TRBV4-3
TGCGCCAGCAGCCAAGGGACCGGGTCTAGCGGGAGCTCCTACGAGCAGTACTTC
CASSQGTGSSGSSYEQYF
>TRBJ2-3|-|TRBV5-1
TGCGCCAGCAGCTTGGTGGGGCAGGTCACAGATACGCAGTATTTT
CASSLVGQVTDTQYF
>TRBJ2-7|TRBD2|TRBV27
TGTGCCAGCAGTTTATCGGGACTAGCGAACCACGAGCAGTACTTC
CASSLSGLANHEQYF
>TRBJ2-7|-|TRBV7-2
TGTGCCAGCAGCTTACGACAGAGCGCCTACGAGCAGTACTTC
CASSLRQSAYEQYF
>TRBJ1-1|-|TRBV10-3
TGTGCCATCAGTCGGGATAACACTGAAGCTTTCTTT
CAISRDNTEAFF
>TRBJ1-1|TRBD1|TRBV10-3
TGTGCCATCAGTGAGTCGGGACAGGGAGTTACTGAAGCTTTCTTT
CAISESGQGVTEAFF
>TRBJ1-2|-|TRBV6-5
TGTGCCAGCTGGCCCCAGGGGCAAAACGGCTATGGCTACACCTTC
CASWPQGQNGYGYTF
>TRBJ2-1|TRBD1|TRBV19
TGTGCCAGTAGTCCTCAGACAGGGAGCTCCTACAATGAGCAGTTCTTC
CASSPQTGSSYNEQFF
>TRBJ1-6|-|TRBV7-8
TGTGCCAGCAGCTTAGCGCTAGGGGATTCACCCCTCCACTTT
CASSLALGDSPLHF
>TRBJ2-2|-|TRBV30
TGTGCCTGGAGTGCCTTGACCGGGGAGCTGTTTTTT
CAWSALTGELFF
>TRBJ2-5|TRBD1|TRBV5-1
TGCGCCAGCAGCCCAGGGACAGCTCAAGAGACCCAGTACTTC
CASSPGTAQETQYF
>TRBJ1-1|-|TRBV4-3
TGCGCCAGCAGCGGCCACTCTCAGGCCCCGGCTTTCTTT
CASSGHSQAPAFF
>TRBJ2-5|TRBD2|TRBV7-8
TGTGCCAGCAGCTTAGCCGGGAGGAACCAAGAGACCCAGTACTTC
CASSLAGRNQETQYF
>TRBJ1-5|TRBD1|TRBV30
TGTGCCTGGAGCACAGGGGACGGTGGCAATCAGCCCCAGCATTTT
CAWSTGDGGNQPQHF